Sequencing of this TCR beta chain was carried out in a study of CD8+ T cells in alopecia areata. The overall study: For the treated group, dosing was oral tofacitinib at 5 to 10 mg twice daily. General study results and limits: Clonality exceeded that of normal scalp in lesional scalp, most notably in alopecia totalis/universalis.

This clone was seen a handful of times. Its antigen is undetermined. The sample has other DNA sequences that encode this CDR3 too. RNA extraction and reverse transcription yielded cDNA as sequencing template. Sequencing used immunoSEQ multiplex PCR; TCRdb keeps in-frame clones, though not all of them. The table shows 180,000 or so clones, with over 55% occurring only once. The CDR3 has 13 amino acids. Trimming pared 0 bases from V and 5 bases from J, leaving 6 bases between. Germline assignment: CDR1 LNHNV and CDR2 YYDKDF (reference sequence). Material: CD4+ T cells sorted from blood, obtained at week 0. The chain uses TRBV15 and TRBJ2-3; the D is unclear. This TCR was sampled from a human donor with alopecia areata. The CDR3 DNA reads TGTGCCACCAGCAGAGATCCTGGAGATACGCAGTATTTT. Translation: CATSRDPGDTQYF. The full variable domain, with the rest looked up from reference TRBV15 and TRBJ2-3, is DAMVIQNPRYQVTQFGKPVTLSCSQTLNHNVMYWYQQKSSQAPKLLFHYYDKDFNNEADTPDNFQSRRPNTSFCFLDIRSPGLGDTAMYLCATSRDPGDTQYFGPGTRLTVL.